The clone carrying this T cell receptor (beta chain) was observed a few times. Antigen: not known. The sample originates from a study of T cell repertoires in cytomegalovirus infection. Background on the study: Public TCR beta signatures marked donors with CMV infection and the matching HLA.

General study results and limits: Carriage of CMV together with the relevant HLA was identifiable through cumulative public TCR beta family frequency. The ex vivo response was dominated by HLA-C-restricted CMV-specific TCR beta clonotypes.

The V segment lost 6 bases and the J segment 1 base; nucleotides outside the gene matches: 13. From germline, CDR1 is MNHEY and CDR2 SVGEGT. This CDR3 region has 18 residues. TCRdb re-analysed the reads in MiXCR, keeping a single row per CDR3 protein. The table shows about 470,000 distinct CDR3 sequences, with 40% to 50% occurring only once. J is TRBJ2-1 and V is TRBV6-2 or TRBV6-3; TRBD1 matches 9 bases. This TCR derives from a human donor in good health (CMV status not recorded). Some clones in this sample may be carry-over from other donors' samples. The source material was cultured PBMCs, sampled from culture after CMV antigen stimulation. The CDR3 loop is CASSKNPPGTGSYNEQFF. As DNA, the CDR3 is TGTGCCAGCAGCAAAAACCCCCCCGGGACAGGGTCCTACAATGAGCAGTTCTTC.